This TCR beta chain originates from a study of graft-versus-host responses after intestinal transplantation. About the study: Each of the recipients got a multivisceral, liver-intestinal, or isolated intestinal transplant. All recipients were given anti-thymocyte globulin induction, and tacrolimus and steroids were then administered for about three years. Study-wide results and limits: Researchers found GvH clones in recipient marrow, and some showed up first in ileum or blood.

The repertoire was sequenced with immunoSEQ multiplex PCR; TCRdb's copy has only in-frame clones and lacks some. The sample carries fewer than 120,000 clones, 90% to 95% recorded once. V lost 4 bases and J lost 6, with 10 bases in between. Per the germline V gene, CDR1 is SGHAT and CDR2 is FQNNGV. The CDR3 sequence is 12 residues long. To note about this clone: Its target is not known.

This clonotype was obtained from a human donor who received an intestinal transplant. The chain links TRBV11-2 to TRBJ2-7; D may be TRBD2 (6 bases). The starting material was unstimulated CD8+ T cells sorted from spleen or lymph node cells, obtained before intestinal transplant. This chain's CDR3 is CASSSGVSEQYF. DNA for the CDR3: TGTGCCAGCAGCTCGGGGGTTTCCGAGCAGTACTTC. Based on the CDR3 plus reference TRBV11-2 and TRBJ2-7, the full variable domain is EAGVAQSPRYKIIEKRQSVAFWCNPISGHATLYWYQQILGQGPKLLIQFQNNGVVDDSQLPKDRFSAERLKGVDSTLKIQPAKLEDSAVYLCASSSGVSEQYFGPGTRLTVT.